This passage covers 13 T cell receptor beta chains from one sample sequenced in a study of vaccination and CD4 T cells after COVID-19. Treatment denoted: roughly ten-day PBMC culture with coronavirus spike peptide pools or control peptides (ViraFEST assay). Sequencing of the DNA from cultured CD4+ T cells was carried out with the Oncomine TCR Beta short-read assay. TCRdb re-derived calls from the PCR reads in MiXCR, one entry per CDR3 protein. This table holds approximately 20,000 distinct CDR3 sequences, 31% found once. No cognate antigen is known for these TCRs. What was sequenced was cultured CD4+ T cells from blood. The receptors come from a human donor with COVID-19.

This clonotype was picked up a small number of times. The chain couples TRBV25-1 to TRBJ2-5, with 7 bases identical to TRBD2. V trimming: 2 bases; J trimming: 5 bases; junction bases outside the gene matches: 5. Germline CDR1 is MGHDK and CDR2 is SYGVNS. The CDR3 is made up of 14 amino acids. For the CDR3, the DNA is TGTGCCAGCAGTGAACGGCGGGGGAGGGAGACCCAGTACTTC. Translating gives CASSERRGRETQYF.

This clonotype was counted only a few times. The chain employs TRBV30 and TRBJ2-2; D is perhaps TRBD1 (6 bases). Germline CDR1 reads GTSNPN; CDR2 reads SVGIG (reference sequence). The ends were cut back, 2 bases at V and 1 base at J, with 11 bases in the middle. The CDR3 sequence is 15 residues long. The CDR3 loop reads CAWSRDRKNTGELFF. The CDR3 region has the DNA TGTGCCTGGAGTCGTGACAGGAAGAACACCGGGGAGCTGTTTTTT.

The chain uses TRBV15 and TRBJ1-3; the D gene is possibly TRBD1 (6 bases). The V end was cut by 0 bases, the J end by 2 bases, with 14 bases between. The CDR3 is 17 amino acids. CDR1 and CDR2 from the germline V gene are LNHNV and YYDKDF (reference sequence). CDR3 bases: TGTGCCACCAGCAGAGAAAAAAGCCGGACAGCTGGAAACACCATATATTTT. Its protein product is CATSREKSRTAGNTIYF.

V is TRBV11-3 and J is TRBJ2-1; D is uncertain. CDR1 and CDR2 (germline): SGHNT, YENEEA. Trimming left V 1 base short and J 8 bases short, with 12 bases between. The CDR3 contains 14 residues. CDR3 sequence reads: CASSLGQSTYEQFF. In DNA, the CDR3 is TGTGCCAGCAGCTTAGGGCAGAGCACTTATGAGCAGTTCTTC.

The table lists this clonotype with a few counts. The genes are TRBV12-3 or TRBV12-4 and TRBJ2-1, with TRBD1 identical over 12 bases. The CDR3 sequence is 15 residues long. The V segment lost 8 bases and the J segment 7 bases; nucleotides outside the gene matches: 9. The CDR3 spells CASFHWGQGANEQFF. CDR3 coding DNA: TGTGCCAGCTTCCATTGGGGACAGGGGGCAAATGAGCAGTTCTTC.

The CDR3: CATERGGNQPQHF. The CDR3 DNA reads TGTGCCACCGAGAGGGGGGGGAATCAGCCCCAGCATTTT. The chain joins TRBV6-1 to TRBJ1-5, with D perhaps TRBD1 (6 bases). CDR1 and CDR2 from the germline V gene are MNHNS and SASEGT. CDR3 size: 13 residues. Trimming pared 10 bases from V and 4 bases from J, leaving 14 bases between.

The V call is TRBV14, the J call TRBJ1-2; the D gene is possibly TRBD1 (5 bases). The CDR3 runs to 15 residues. V lost 0 bases to trimming and J lost 4 bases, with 12 bases between them. Germline lookup yields CDR1 SGHDN and CDR2 FVKESK. CDR3 in DNA: TGTGCCAGCAGCCAAGAGGACGGGGGTGTCTATGGCTACACCTTC. Its translation: CASSQEDGGVYGYTF. Full variable domain (outside the CDR3, taken from reference TRBV14 and TRBJ1-2): EAGVTQFPSHSVIEKGQTVTLRCDPISGHDNLYWYRRVMGKEIKFLLHFVKESKQDESGMPNNRFLAERTGGTYSTLKVQPAELEDSGVYFCASSQEDGGVYGYTFGSGTRLTVV.

This clonotype was seen only once. In DNA form, the CDR3 reads TGCGCCAGCAGCTTGCGGAGTGGGCCTTCAGATACGCAGTATTTT. Translating gives CASSLRSGPSDTQYF. V usage is TRBV4-3 and J usage is TRBJ2-3; no clear D gene. The length of the CDR3 is 15 residues. Germline V gene lookup returns CDR1 LGHNA and CDR2 YSLEER. Deletions cut 5 bases from V and 4 bases from J, with 16 bases between.

This chain joins TRBV5-6 and TRBJ2-4, with 9 positions matching TRBD1. CDR1 is SGHDT, CDR2 YYEEEE, per germline. The V and J ends lost 4 bases and 1 base, in that order; junction bases with no gene match: 6. The CDR3 covers 16 residues. The DNA for the CDR3 is TGTGCCAGCAGCCGGACAGGGGTGTCGGCCAAAAACATTCAGTACTTC. Protein: CASSRTGVSAKNIQYF.

This chain connects TRBV21-1 to TRBJ2-5; TRBD1 is taken as the D call from the table, unchecked against the DNA. TRBV21-1 is labeled a pseudogene. The CDR3 covers 14 residues. CDR3 in DNA: TGTGCCAGCAGCATTAGGGACGGACAAGAGACCCAGTACTTC. Translating gives CASSIRDGQETQYF.

The chain recombines TRBV2 with TRBJ1-6; D gene uncertain. The germline gives CDR1 SNHLY, CDR2 FYNNEI. The CDR3 is made up of 17 amino acids. V shed 3 bases and J shed 1 base, with 13 bases lying between them. CDR3 in amino acids: CASSEEDPKSYNSPLHF. The CDR3 DNA follows: TGTGCCAGCAGTGAGGAGGATCCCAAGTCCTATAATTCACCCCTCCACTTT. Based on the CDR3 plus reference TRBV2 and TRBJ1-6, the full variable domain is EPEVTQTPSHQVTQMGQEVILRCVPISNHLYFYWYRQILGQKVEFLVSFYNNEISEKSEIFDDQFSVERPDGSNFTLKIRSTKLEDSAMYFCASSEEDPKSYNSPLHFGNGTRLTVT.

The CDR3 sequence: CSASRGPPYEQYF. The CDR3 DNA follows: TGCAGTGCTAGTAGGGGGCCCCCCTACGAGCAGTACTTC. V and J are TRBV20-1 and TRBJ2-7; the match to TRBD1 covers 7 bases. The germline gives CDR1 DFQATT, CDR2 SNEGSKA (reference sequence). The CDR3 is 13 amino acids. Germline trimming cut 3 bases from V and 2 bases from J; bases unmatched to any gene: 4.

A few counts support this clonotype. The chain recombines TRBV6-1 with TRBJ2-1; 13 bases agree with TRBD2. Germline CDR1 and CDR2: MNHNS and SASEGT. V shed 7 bases and J 6 bases; nucleotides not matched to a gene: 12. CDR3 length: 17 amino acids. The DNA of the CDR3 is TGTGCCAGCAAAACATTTGGACTAGCGGGGGCTCTCAATGAGCAGTTCTTC. The encoded protein is CASKTFGLAGALNEQFF.